This T cell receptor (beta chain) was sequenced for a study of CD8+ T cells in alopecia areata. Study results and caveats: Clonality was higher in lesional than normal scalp, especially in alopecia totalis/universalis.

Following extraction, RNA underwent reverse transcription to cDNA, which served as the sequencing template. Produced via immunoSEQ multiplex PCR; TCRdb's table is partial and in-frame only. The table shows about 37,000 clones, with around half occurring only once. CD25+CD127- cells were sorted from CD4+ cells in several patients. Notes on this clone: The antigen remains undetermined.

The CDR3 covers 18 residues. Trimming cost V 0 bases and J 3 bases; bases outside gene matches: 12. Looked up from germline, CDR1 is SGHAT and CDR2 is FQNNGV. The clonotype originates from a human donor with alopecia areata. The sample comprised CD4+ Tregs sorted from blood. V is TRBV11-2 and J is TRBJ1-1, with 8 positions matching TRBD1. The DNA of the CDR3 is TGTGCCAGCAGCTTAGATCGGGCAGGGGGCGCGTTGTACACTGAAGCTTTCTTT. Amino acids: CASSLDRAGGALYTEAFF.